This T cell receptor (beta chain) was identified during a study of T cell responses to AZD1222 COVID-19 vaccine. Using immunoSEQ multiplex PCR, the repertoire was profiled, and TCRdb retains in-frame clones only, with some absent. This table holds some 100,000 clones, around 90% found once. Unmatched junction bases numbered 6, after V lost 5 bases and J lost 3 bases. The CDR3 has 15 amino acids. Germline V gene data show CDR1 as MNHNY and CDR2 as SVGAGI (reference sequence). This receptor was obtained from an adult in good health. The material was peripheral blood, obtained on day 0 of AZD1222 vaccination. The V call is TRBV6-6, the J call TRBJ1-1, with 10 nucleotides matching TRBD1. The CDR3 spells CASSADGQGDTEAFF. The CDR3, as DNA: TGTGCCAGCAGTGCCGATGGACAGGGGGACACTGAAGCTTTCTTT.